The 16 T cell receptor beta chains in this list originate from one sample, sequenced in a study of T cell responses to AZD1222 COVID-19 vaccine (dated by TCRdb to the early 2020s). The time point label, read with the paper, signifies: baseline before first vaccination. Receptors were amplified or captured by the immunoSEQ multiplex PCR assay. TCRdb retrieved this table from immuneACCESS and kept in-frame rearrangements only. Not all clones are present; in checked studies, unresolved V genes account for under half, and no reason is known for the remainder. This sample is represented by 130,000 to 150,000 clones; under 95% of them were singletons. In total, the top ten clones hold around 1.9% of the sample. The sample in question was peripheral blood, obtained on day 0 of AZD1222 vaccination. These TCRs come from an adult in good health.

V gene TRBV6-4 combines with J gene TRBJ1-5; 9 bases agree with TRBD1. The CDR3 has 12 amino acids. Per germline, CDR1 MRHNA and CDR2 SNTAGT. V shed 3 bases, J shed 16 bases, and the junction held 7 bases outside the gene matches. The CDR3 here is CASSESGQGNHF. The CDR3 DNA sequence: TGTGCCAGCAGTGAATCAGGACAGGGGAATCATTTT.

With regard to this clone: Other DNA sequences from this sample encode an identical CDR3 as well. This rearrangement joins TRBV6-5 to TRBJ1-5; D gene uncertain. V was clipped by 2 bases and J by 1 base, with 6 bases between them. Per germline, CDR1 MNHEY and CDR2 SVGAGI. The CDR3 has 14 residues. In DNA form, the CDR3 reads TGTGCCAGCAGTTACGGACGGAGCAATCAGCCCCAGCATTTT. This gives the protein CASSYGRSNQPQHF.

The CDR3: CAWSRTSSYEQYF. In nucleotides, the CDR3 is TGTGCCTGGAGCAGGACCAGCTCCTACGAGCAGTACTTC. The chain joins TRBV30 to TRBJ2-7; D is unclear. The CDR3 spans 13 residues. V lost 3 bases and J lost 0, with 9 bases in between. Germline values: CDR1 GTSNPN, CDR2 SVGIG (reference sequence).

The chain links TRBV6-5 to TRBJ2-5; 7 bases align to TRBD1. J lost 1 base, V lost 5 bases, and 1 base had no gene match. The germline CDR1 and CDR2 sequences are MNHEY and SVGAGI. CDR3 length: 13 residues. CDR3 sequence: CASSRQGQETQYF. CDR3 DNA: TGTGCCAGCAGTAGACAGGGCCAAGAGACCCAGTACTTC.

The gene calls are TRBV10-1 and TRBJ2-7, with D unresolved. The CDR3 spans 13 residues. V lost 10 bases to trimming and J lost 5 bases, with 18 bases between them. CDR1 and CDR2 (germline): WNHNN, SYGVQD (reference sequence). CDR3 in DNA: TGCGCCACCTCGAAAAGGGTTGACGACGAGCAGTACTTC. This encodes CATSKRVDDEQYF.

The CDR3 is CAIGQSYEQYF. The CDR3 DNA reads TGTGCCATAGGACAGTCCTACGAGCAGTACTTC. The J gene is TRBJ2-7, the V gene TRBV10-3, with a tentative D call TRBD1 (6 bases). The CDR3 spans 11 residues. V was cut by 9 bases and J by 1 base, with 7 bases left in between. Germline lookup yields CDR1 ENHRY and CDR2 SYGVKD.

The J gene is TRBJ2-1, the V gene TRBV5-4; 11 bases line up with TRBD2. V shed 4 bases and J 3 bases; nucleotides not matched to a gene: 9. The germline CDR1 and CDR2 sequences are SGHNT and YYREEE (reference sequence). This CDR3 has 17 residues. The CDR3 nucleotides read TGTGCCAGCAGCCCTGGACTGGGACTAGCGGACTACAATGAGCAGTTCTTC. Translation: CASSPGLGLADYNEQFF.

The chain combines TRBV5-1 with TRBJ2-2, with 9 bases identical to TRBD1. Germline CDR1 reads SGHRS; CDR2 reads YFSETQ. CDR3 length equals 15 residues. V shed 6 bases, J shed 7 bases, and the junction held 10 bases outside the gene matches. In DNA form, the CDR3 reads TGCGCCAGCACACCCCAGACAGGGGGTGACGGGGAGCTGTTTTTT. As protein: CASTPQTGGDGELFF. The whole variable domain, filled in from reference TRBV5-1 and TRBJ2-2, reads KAGVTQTPRYLIKTRGQQVTLSCSPISGHRSVSWYQQTPGQGLQFLFEYFSETQRNKGNFPGRFSGRQFSNSRSEMNVSTLELGDSALYLCASTPQTGGDGELFFGEGSRLTVL.

This sequence joins TRBV7-9 and TRBJ1-1; D unclear. Trimming removed 0 bases from V and 0 bases from J, with 5 bases in between. The CDR3 is 14 amino acids. CDR1 is SEHNR, CDR2 FQNEAQ, per germline (reference sequence). For the CDR3, the DNA is TGTGCCAGCAGCTTAGCCATAATGAACACTGAAGCTTTCTTT. Its protein is CASSLAIMNTEAFF.

The V call is TRBV7-3, the J call TRBJ2-5; either TRBD1 or TRBD2 may supply D (5 bases each). Germline CDR1 SGHTA, CDR2 FQGTGA. This CDR3 is 14 amino acids long. V was cut by 5 bases and J by 4 bases, with 14 bases left in between. CDR3 residues: CASSPGQRGETQYF. The CDR3 nucleotides are TGTGCCAGCAGCCCCGGTCAGAGGGGAGAGACCCAGTACTTC.

The V and J genes are TRBV15 and TRBJ1-4; a possible D gene is TRBD1 (6 bases). Deletions cut 0 bases from V and 7 bases from J, with 15 bases between. Germline assignment: CDR1 LNHNV and CDR2 YYDKDF (reference sequence). CDR3 length equals 16 residues. CDR3 sequence (DNA): TGTGCCACCAGCAGAGATAGGGGGGGCCTTGGTGAAAAACTGTTTTTT. This encodes CATSRDRGGLGEKLFF.

CDR3 in amino acids: CASSVAVNTEAFF. CDR3 coding DNA: TGTGCCAGCAGCGTGGCAGTGAACACTGAAGCTTTCTTT. The chain couples TRBV7-3 to TRBJ1-1, with D uncertain. The CDR3 extends over 13 amino acids. The V end lost 5 bases, the J end lost 0 bases, and 7 bases lay between the germline ends. CDR1 and CDR2 (germline): SGHTA, FQGTGA. Combining the CDR3 with reference TRBV7-3 and TRBJ1-1 gives the whole variable domain GAGVSQTPSNKVTEKGKYVELRCDPISGHTALYWYRQSLGQGPEFLIYFQGTGAADDSGLPNDRFFAVRPEGSVSTLKIQRTERGDSAVYLCASSVAVNTEAFFGQGTRLTVV.

The chain uses TRBV11-2 and TRBJ1-3, with 9 nucleotides matching TRBD1. The CDR3 contains 17 residues. Germline trimming cut 3 bases from V and 5 bases from J; bases unmatched to any gene: 11. The germline CDR1 and CDR2 sequences are SGHAT and FQNNGV. CDR3 DNA sequence: TGTGCCAGCAGCTTCCAGGACAGGGGTGATTCTCGAAACACCATATATTTT. Translating gives CASSFQDRGDSRNTIYF. The full variable domain, with the rest looked up from reference TRBV11-2 and TRBJ1-3, is EAGVAQSPRYKIIEKRQSVAFWCNPISGHATLYWYQQILGQGPKLLIQFQNNGVVDDSQLPKDRFSAERLKGVDSTLKIQPAKLEDSAVYLCASSFQDRGDSRNTIYFGEGSWLTVV.

This clone was seen just once. The gene calls are TRBV5-6 and TRBJ2-7; 9 bases agree with TRBD1. The junction had 4 bases not matched to a gene; V was cut back by 4 bases and J by 5 bases. This CDR3 contains 13 residues. Germline CDR1 is SGHDT and CDR2 is YYEEEE. DNA for the CDR3: TGTGCCAGCAGCACCCGGGACAGGGACGAGCAGTACTTC. It is translated as CASSTRDRDEQYF.

In the case of this clone: Other DNA sequences within the sample encode an identical CDR3. The J gene is TRBJ1-3, the V gene TRBV19; D is unresolved. Germline V gene data show CDR1 as LNHDA and CDR2 as SQIVND (reference sequence). Trimming removed 0 bases from V and 7 bases from J, with 4 bases in between. The CDR3 runs 12 residues. CDR3 protein: CASSIDRNTIYF. The CDR3 DNA is TGTGCCAGTAGTATAGATCGCAACACCATATATTTT.

CDR3: CASSLRKRESTGRTGELFF. The CDR3 DNA sequence: TGTGCCAGCAGCTTAAGAAAGCGGGAATCGACAGGGAGAACCGGGGAGCTGTTTTTT. The V and J genes are TRBV7-3 and TRBJ2-2; D might be TRBD1 or TRBD2, each matching 7 bases. This CDR3 is 19 amino acids long. Germline CDR1 is SGHTA and CDR2 is FQGTGA. V was trimmed by 1 base and J by 5 bases, leaving 23 bases between them.